Detailed here is one TCR beta chain. After constant-region reverse-primer amplification, full-length variable regions underwent semi-nested PCR with Nested Universal Primer A. TCRdb independently ran MiXCR on the 5' RACE reads; one entry per CDR3 protein. This table has about 40,000 distinct CDR3 sequences, under 20% appearing once. Trimming left V 10 bases short and J 6 bases short, with 16 bases between. The CDR3 runs to 12 residues. Germline assignment: CDR1 ENHRY and CDR2 SYGVKD. The clonotype was recovered from a female donor with breast cancer. The rearrangement uses TRBV10-3 and TRBJ2-7; no reliable D call. Sequenced: naive CD4+ T cells sorted from a lymph node. Subset defined: naive CD4+ T cells, CD4+CD45RA+CD25-. The CDR3 region has the DNA TGTGCCACCATGGACCAAGTCTCCGAGCAGTACTTC. It translates to CATMDQVSEQYF.